This T cell receptor beta chain was identified during a study of T cells in Graves' hyperthyroidism and ophthalmopathy. Across the study: Peripheral blood was acquired at first diagnosis, ahead of any therapy whatsoever. Study-level findings and limits: The model forecast ophthalmopathy, anticipating it by a median around 6.5 months before onset. Blood also contained most expanded thyroid clonotypes above 0.001.

This clonotype was seen many times. The antigen remains undetermined. The CDR3 is 13 residues long. V was pared by 6 bases and J by 3 bases, with 3 bases of the junction left unmatched. CDR1 and CDR2 from the germline V gene are SGHAT and FQNNGV. RNA transcripts served as the template for amplifying TCR beta CDR3 regions. The HTBI primer set was used in a first-round RT-PCR of the TCR CDR3. TCRdb analysed the multiplex PCR reads with MiXCR anew, one entry per CDR3 protein. The sample holds 500,000 to 800,000 distinct CDR3 sequences, about 14% seen once. Sample: blood. The clonotype comes from a woman aged 50 to 60 with Graves' ophthalmopathy. V usage is TRBV11-2 and J usage is TRBJ2-5; 8 bases map to TRBD1. This CDR3 is CASRVQGEETQYF. The CDR3 DNA reads TGTGCCAGCAGAGTACAGGGGGAAGAGACCCAGTACTTC.